The rows below give T cell receptor beta chains drawn from one sample of a study of cytotoxic CD8 clonotypes in ibrutinib-treated CLL. This table comes from immunoSEQ multiplex PCR, and its TCRdb copy is limited to in-frame clones, with some not included. Of about 140,000 clones listed, approximately 90% were seen once; the top ten hold 11%. This specimen consisted of PBMCs, obtained after 12 months of ibrutinib treatment. The source is a human donor with chronic lymphocytic leukemia. CDR3s include the opening cysteine and the closing phenylalanine or tryptophan. The D gene is left open where the match is weak. Some rows have no size entry. The others give once, few or many, or a class for an expanded clone.

clone size: -
D gene: -
V gene: TRBV7-2
J gene: TRBJ2-7
CDR3 protein: CASSLGGLREQYF
CDR3 DNA: TGTGCCAGCAGCTTAGGGGGCCTCCGCGAGCAGTACTTC

clone size: -
D gene: -
V gene: TRBV6-5
J gene: TRBJ2-3
CDR3 protein: CASSIHRESDTQYF
CDR3 DNA: TGTGCCAGCAGTATACACAGGGAATCTGATACGCAGTATTTT

clone size: -
D gene: -
V gene: TRBV13
J gene: TRBJ2-4
CDR3 protein: CASSFIRGANIQYF
CDR3 DNA: TGTGCCAGCAGCTTTATCCGTGGGGCCAACATTCAGTACTTC

clone size: -
D gene: TRBD1
V gene: TRBV15
J gene: TRBJ1-5
CDR3 protein: CATSKDRGHRNQPQHF
CDR3 DNA: TGTGCCACCAGCAAAGACAGGGGGCATCGCAATCAGCCCCAGCATTTT

clone size: -
D gene: -
V gene: TRBV4-3
J gene: TRBJ2-1
CDR3 protein: CASSQDGRTGSYNEQFF
CDR3 DNA: TGCGCCAGCAGCCAAGATGGGCGTACTGGCTCCTACAATGAGCAGTTCTTC

clone size: -
D gene: TRBD2
V gene: TRBV27
J gene: TRBJ2-7
CDR3 protein: CASSSTTSAIPYEQYF
CDR3 DNA: TGTGCCAGCAGTTCCACCACTAGCGCTATACCCTACGAGCAGTACTTC

clone size: -
D gene: TRBD1
V gene: TRBV7-2
J gene: TRBJ1-5
CDR3 protein: CASSKQGTHDQPQHF
CDR3 DNA: TGTGCCAGCAGTAAACAGGGGACCCATGATCAGCCCCAGCATTTT

clone size: -
D gene: TRBD1
V gene: TRBV6-6
J gene: TRBJ1-1
CDR3 protein: CASRQTGGTFF
CDR3 DNA: TGTGCCAGCAGGCAGACAGGGGGGACTTTCTTT

clone size: -
D gene: -
V gene: TRBV7-3
J gene: TRBJ2-1
CDR3 protein: CASSLGSYNEQFF
CDR3 DNA: TGTGCCAGCAGCTTAGGCTCCTACAATGAGCAGTTCTTC

clone size: once
D gene: -
V gene: TRBV15
J gene: TRBJ2-7
CDR3 protein: CATSVKLGLLYEQYF
CDR3 DNA: TGTGCCACCAGCGTAAAACTTGGACTTCTCTACGAGCAGTACTTC

clone size: -
D gene: -
V gene: TRBV29-1
J gene: TRBJ1-1
CDR3 protein: CSAEPTGNTEAFF
CDR3 DNA: TGCAGCGCCGAACCGACAGGGAACACTGAAGCTTTCTTT

clone size: -
D gene: TRBD2
V gene: TRBV27
J gene: TRBJ2-7
CDR3 protein: CASSRWGGSSYEQYF
CDR3 DNA: TGTGCCAGCAGCCGCTGGGGGGGTAGCTCCTACGAGCAGTACTTC

clone size: -
D gene: -
V gene: TRBV5-4
J gene: TRBJ2-7
CDR3 protein: CASSFPARLEEQYF
CDR3 DNA: TGTGCCAGCAGCTTCCCTGCACGCCTCGAAGAGCAGTACTTC

clone size: -
D gene: -
V gene: TRBV4-1
J gene: TRBJ2-2
CDR3 protein: CASSQGHGLLGANTGELFF
CDR3 DNA: TGCGCCAGCAGCCAAGGTCATGGACTCCTAGGAGCGAACACCGGGGAGCTGTTTTTT

clone size: -
D gene: -
V gene: TRBV27
J gene: TRBJ2-2
CDR3 protein: CASSLAGMNTGELFF
CDR3 DNA: TGTGCCAGCAGTTTAGCAGGGATGAACACCGGGGAGCTGTTTTTT

clone size: -
D gene: -
V gene: TRBV13
J gene: TRBJ2-7
CDR3 protein: CASRPNGAIYEQYF
CDR3 DNA: TGTGCCAGCCGGCCAAATGGGGCTATCTACGAGCAGTACTTC

clone size: -
D gene: -
V gene: TRBV11-3
J gene: TRBJ2-1
CDR3 protein: CASSTRATGEQFF
CDR3 DNA: TGTGCCAGCAGCACAAGAGCGACCGGTGAGCAGTTCTTC

clone size: once
D gene: TRBD1
V gene: TRBV27
J gene: TRBJ1-6
CDR3 protein: CASSEQTGLWSPLHF
CDR3 DNA: TGTGCCAGCAGCGAGCAGACAGGGCTATGGTCACCCCTCCACTTT

clone size: -
D gene: -
V gene: TRBV7-2
J gene: TRBJ1-5
CDR3 protein: CASSKRGVGQPQHF
CDR3 DNA: TGTGCCAGCAGCAAGAGGGGGGTGGGTCAGCCCCAGCATTTT

clone size: -
D gene: TRBD1
V gene: TRBV18
J gene: TRBJ2-3
CDR3 protein: CASSRNRGRNTDTQYF
CDR3 DNA: TGTGCCAGCTCCCGGAACAGGGGCCGTAACACAGATACGCAGTATTTT

clone size: -
D gene: -
V gene: TRBV28
J gene: TRBJ2-3
CDR3 protein: CASSRADTQYF
CDR3 DNA: TGTGCCAGCAGTCGTGCAGATACGCAGTATTTT

clone size: -
D gene: -
V gene: TRBV28
J gene: TRBJ1-1
CDR3 protein: CASTRQGPEAFF
CDR3 DNA: TGTGCCAGCACCCGTCAGGGACCTGAAGCTTTCTTT

clone size: -
D gene: -
V gene: TRBV7-9
J gene: TRBJ1-1
CDR3 protein: CASSLGVLNTEAFF
CDR3 DNA: TGTGCCAGCAGCCTCGGCGTCCTGAACACTGAAGCTTTCTTT

clone size: -
D gene: -
V gene: TRBV7-2
J gene: TRBJ2-3
CDR3 protein: CASSLSGVSTDTQYF
CDR3 DNA: TGTGCCAGCAGCTTATCAGGGGTTAGCACAGATACGCAGTATTTT

clone size: -
D gene: -
V gene: TRBV2
J gene: TRBJ2-3
CDR3 protein: CASSLKDTQYF
CDR3 DNA: TGTGCCAGCAGCCTAAAGGATACGCAGTATTTT

clone size: -
D gene: -
V gene: TRBV9
J gene: TRBJ2-7
CDR3 protein: CASSVVEDSYEQYF
CDR3 DNA: TGTGCCAGCAGCGTAGTGGAGGACTCCTACGAGCAGTACTTC

clone size: few
D gene: TRBD1
V gene: TRBV30
J gene: TRBJ1-5
CDR3 protein: CAWTGQSNQPQHF
CDR3 DNA: TGTGCCTGGACGGGACAGAGCAATCAGCCCCAGCATTTT

clone size: once
D gene: -
V gene: TRBV20-1
J gene: TRBJ2-3
CDR3 protein: CSAPQDLTQYF
CDR3 DNA: TGCAGTGCCCCCCAAGACTTGACGCAGTATTTT

clone size: -
D gene: TRBD1
V gene: TRBV7-9
J gene: TRBJ2-7
CDR3 protein: CASSFNDRGLAGIAYEQYF
CDR3 DNA: TGTGCCAGCAGCTTCAATGACAGGGGGCTTGCCGGGATAGCCTACGAGCAGTACTTC

clone size: -
D gene: TRBD1
V gene: TRBV7-9
J gene: TRBJ2-3
CDR3 protein: CASSTDRGWDTQYF
CDR3 DNA: TGTGCCAGCAGCACCGACAGGGGATGGGATACGCAGTATTTT

clone size: once
D gene: -
V gene: TRBV4-3
J gene: TRBJ2-5
CDR3 protein: CASSQDRGSDRETQYF
CDR3 DNA: TGCGCCAGCAGCCAAGACAGGGGCTCGGATCGGGAGACCCAGTACTTC

clone size: -
D gene: -
V gene: TRBV6-6
J gene: TRBJ2-7
CDR3 protein: CASSLPGTVSYEQYF
CDR3 DNA: TGTGCCAGCAGCCTCCCCGGGACCGTATCCTACGAGCAGTACTTC

clone size: -
D gene: -
V gene: TRBV6-5
J gene: TRBJ2-7
CDR3 protein: CASKGGTFYEQYF
CDR3 DNA: TGTGCCTCAAAGGGCGGGACTTTCTACGAGCAGTACTTC

clone size: -
D gene: -
V gene: TRBV10-1
J gene: TRBJ1-1
CDR3 protein: CASHVGENTEAFF
CDR3 DNA: TGCGCCTCTCACGTGGGCGAGAACACTGAAGCTTTCTTT

clone size: -
D gene: TRBD1
V gene: TRBV29-1
J gene: TRBJ2-1
CDR3 protein: CSVVRDRGWNEQFF
CDR3 DNA: TGCAGCGTTGTGCGGGACAGGGGTTGGAATGAGCAGTTCTTC

clone size: -
D gene: TRBD2
V gene: TRBV6-5
J gene: TRBJ2-5
CDR3 protein: CASSSTSGSEVETQYF
CDR3 DNA: TGTGCCAGCAGTTCTACTAGCGGGAGTGAGGTTGAGACCCAGTACTTC

clone size: -
D gene: -
V gene: TRBV10-3
J gene: TRBJ1-5
CDR3 protein: CAISESDQPQHF
CDR3 DNA: TGTGCCATCAGTGAGTCAGATCAGCCCCAGCATTTT

clone size: -
D gene: -
V gene: TRBV25-1
J gene: TRBJ2-5
CDR3 protein: CASSGRTQYF
CDR3 DNA: TGTGCCAGCAGTGGGCGGACCCAGTACTTC

clone size: once
D gene: -
V gene: TRBV29-1
J gene: TRBJ2-5
CDR3 protein: CSVASGQETQYF
CDR3 DNA: TGCAGCGTTGCGTCAGGGCAGGAGACCCAGTACTTC

clone size: -
D gene: -
V gene: TRBV19
J gene: TRBJ1-1
CDR3 protein: CASSIGHPTSVNTEAFF
CDR3 DNA: TGTGCCAGTAGTATAGGACACCCCACGTCGGTGAACACTGAAGCTTTCTTT

clone size: -
D gene: -
V gene: TRBV12-5
J gene: TRBJ2-1
CDR3 protein: CASGLGRLNEQFF
CDR3 DNA: TGTGCTAGTGGTTTGGGAAGGTTGAATGAGCAGTTCTTC

clone size: few
D gene: TRBD2
V gene: TRBV7-2
J gene: TRBJ2-7
CDR3 protein: CASSLGLAAGEQYF
CDR3 DNA: TGTGCCAGCAGCTTAGGGCTAGCGGCAGGGGAGCAGTACTTC

clone size: -
D gene: -
V gene: TRBV28
J gene: TRBJ1-3
CDR3 protein: CASSLWSSRDRNTIYF
CDR3 DNA: TGTGCCAGCAGTTTATGGTCGTCCAGGGACCGAAACACCATATATTTT

clone size: -
D gene: -
V gene: TRBV6-6
J gene: TRBJ2-7
CDR3 protein: CASSYGAGGNEQYF
CDR3 DNA: TGTGCCAGCAGTTACGGTGCAGGGGGGAACGAGCAGTACTTC

clone size: -
D gene: TRBD1
V gene: TRBV11-2
J gene: TRBJ2-5
CDR3 protein: CASSSWDREETQYF
CDR3 DNA: TGTGCCAGCAGCTCCTGGGACAGGGAAGAGACCCAGTACTTC

clone size: -
D gene: -
V gene: TRBV6-5
J gene: TRBJ2-7
CDR3 protein: CASSQEAPYEQYF
CDR3 DNA: TGTGCCAGCAGTCAGGAGGCTCCCTACGAGCAGTACTTC

clone size: -
D gene: -
V gene: TRBV9
J gene: TRBJ2-1
CDR3 protein: CASSVTGRIYNEQFF
CDR3 DNA: TGTGCCAGCAGCGTTACAGGGAGGATCTACAATGAGCAGTTCTTC

clone size: -
D gene: -
V gene: TRBV30
J gene: TRBJ1-1
CDR3 protein: CAWRGTSNTEAFF
CDR3 DNA: TGTGCCTGGAGAGGGACATCCAACACTGAAGCTTTCTTT

clone size: -
D gene: -
V gene: TRBV5-4
J gene: TRBJ2-2
CDR3 protein: CASSPPTGELFF
CDR3 DNA: TGTGCCAGCAGCCCGCCAACCGGGGAGCTGTTTTTT

clone size: -
D gene: TRBD1
V gene: TRBV19
J gene: TRBJ2-7
CDR3 protein: CASRPPQGASYEQYF
CDR3 DNA: TGTGCCAGTAGACCGCCGCAGGGGGCATCCTACGAGCAGTACTTC

clone size: -
D gene: -
V gene: TRBV9
J gene: TRBJ2-7
CDR3 protein: CASSVATNGYEQYF
CDR3 DNA: TGTGCCAGCAGCGTAGCGACCAACGGCTACGAGCAGTACTTC